One and the same sample provided the 10 T cell receptor beta chains below, sequenced in a study of T cell responses to AZD1222 COVID-19 vaccine. The table came from immunoSEQ multiplex PCR; TCRdb's copy has only in-frame clones and leaves some out. The data hold roughly 100,000 clones, with approximately 90% observed a single time. The sequences come from peripheral blood, collected on day 0 of AZD1222 vaccination. Source of these receptors: an adult in good health.

V is TRBV6-1 and J is TRBJ1-3, with TRBD1 as a possible D gene (5 bases). CDR3 length: 15 amino acids. The germline V gene has CDR1 MNHNS and CDR2 SASEGT. V shed 0 bases and J shed 2 bases, with 8 bases lying between them. This CDR3 reads CASSEAAGPGNTIYF. The CDR3 DNA follows: TGTGCCAGCAGTGAAGCGGCAGGGCCTGGAAACACCATATATTTT.

The CDR3 spells CASSQWTGRPNYGYTF. CDR3 nucleotides: TGTGCCAGCAGCCAATGGACAGGGCGGCCCAACTATGGCTACACCTTC. The chain has TRBV11-2 and TRBJ1-2, with 8 bases fitting TRBD1. Germline V gene sequence: CDR1 SGHAT, CDR2 FQNNGV. After removal of 5 bases from V and 2 bases from J, the junction contained 10 bases not matched to a gene. This CDR3 is built from 16 residues.

V and J are TRBV11-3 and TRBJ2-7; the D gene is possibly TRBD1 (6 bases). Germline values: CDR1 SGHNT, CDR2 YENEEA. V dropped 5 bases and J dropped 6 bases, with 14 bases sitting between them. CDR3 length: 13 residues. The CDR3 region is CASSIYRDTEQYF. The CDR3 region has the DNA TGTGCCAGCAGCATCTACCGGGACACCGAGCAGTACTTC.

This clone was found once. The genes are TRBV29-1 and TRBJ2-5; D could derive from TRBD1 or TRBD2 (5 bases each). This CDR3 is built from 13 residues. Germline assignment: CDR1 SQVTM and CDR2 ANQGSEA. V shed 2 bases and J shed 1 base, with 8 bases lying between them. This CDR3 reads CSVESGGQETQYF. The CDR3 DNA reads as TGCAGCGTTGAATCTGGGGGCCAAGAGACCCAGTACTTC.

The chain couples TRBV7-2 to TRBJ2-4, with D possibly matching TRBD1 (6 bases). CDR3 size: 14 residues. CDR1 is SGHTA, CDR2 FQGNSA, per germline. Between the trimmed V and J ends, which lost 3 bases and 14 bases, there was a span of 20 bases. CDR3 protein: CASSLSWGQGMKYF. The CDR3 DNA sequence: TGTGCCAGCAGCTTGAGTTGGGGGCAGGGTATGAAGTACTTC.

This chain connects TRBV25-1 to TRBJ2-7; tentative D call: TRBD1 (5 bases). The V gene lost 3 bases and the J gene lost 6 bases, with 15 bases spanning the gap. CDR1 is MGHDK, CDR2 SYGVNS, per germline. This CDR3 region has 14 residues. The CDR3 nucleotides read TGTGCCAGCAGTGATCAGGGATGGCTTGGCGAGCAGTACTTC. Its translation: CASSDQGWLGEQYF.

The V and J genes are TRBV5-1 and TRBJ2-2; 11 nucleotides match TRBD2. The V gene's germline CDR1 is SGHRS and CDR2 YFSETQ. The V and J ends lost 4 bases and 7 bases, in that order; junction bases with no gene match: 15. The CDR3 is 18 amino acids. The CDR3 spells CASSPRRLAGGKNGELFF. DNA of the CDR3: TGCGCCAGCAGCCCCAGAAGGCTAGCGGGGGGAAAGAACGGGGAGCTGTTTTTT.

The chain recombines TRBV14 with TRBJ2-7, with 7 bases fitting TRBD1. In germline, CDR1 is SGHDN, CDR2 FVKESK. V dropped 4 bases and J dropped 6; count of bases not matched to a gene: 6. The CDR3 has 13 amino acids. CDR3 protein: CASSPGQVSEQYF. The DNA of the CDR3 is TGTGCCAGCAGCCCCGGACAGGTCTCCGAGCAGTACTTC.

J is TRBJ1-6 and V is TRBV19; 9 nucleotides agree with TRBD1. This CDR3 is built from 15 residues. J gave up 4 bases and V 6 bases, and 4 bases lay outside the gene matches. Germline values: CDR1 LNHDA, CDR2 SQIVND (reference sequence). The CDR3 DNA follows: TGTGCCAGTAGGGCGGACAGGGGTTATAATTCACCCCTCCACTTT. Its translation: CASRADRGYNSPLHF.

V and J are TRBV28 and TRBJ1-1, with D possibly matching TRBD1 (5 bases). CDR1 and CDR2 from the germline V gene are MDHEN and SYDVKM. V dropped 4 bases and J dropped 0 bases, with 9 bases sitting between them. The length of the CDR3 is 14 residues. This chain's CDR3 is CASSSQGVNTEAFF. The CDR3 bases are TGTGCCAGCAGTTCGCAGGGAGTGAACACTGAAGCTTTCTTT.